The 18 T cell receptor beta chains below were found in one sample sequenced in a study of blood T cell repertoires in COVID-19. Generated by immunoSEQ multiplex PCR, the TCRdb table keeps only in-frame clones and is missing some. The sample has about 94,000 clones, roughly 87% seen once. Sample: peripheral blood. The receptors shown here come from a woman aged 80 or older with acute or convalescent COVID-19.

V is TRBV5-4 and J is TRBJ2-3, with 7 bases matching TRBD1. In germline, CDR1 is SGHNT, CDR2 YYREEE (reference sequence). This CDR3 spans 14 amino acids. The trim removed 5 bases at V and 6 bases at J, leaving 9 bases unmatched. The CDR3 loop reads CASSSTGRIDTQYF. CDR3 bases: TGTGCCAGCAGTTCGACAGGGCGGATTGATACGCAGTATTTT.

CDR3 nucleotide sequence: TGTGCCAGCAGCTTGGTTGCGGGGGCCCAAGAGACCCAGTACTTC. It translates to CASSLVAGAQETQYF. The V call is TRBV5-6, the J call TRBJ2-5; possible D gene TRBD2, 7 bases. Germline V gene data show CDR1 as SGHDT and CDR2 as YYEEEE. Trimming took 0 bases from V and 1 from J, leaving 10 bases between them. This CDR3 has 15 residues.

The chain employs TRBV12-3 or TRBV12-4 and TRBJ2-2, with 7 positions matching TRBD2. The CDR3 covers 13 residues. The J segment lost 6 bases and the V segment lost 2 bases, leaving 0 bases of the junction unmatched. CDR3 amino acids: CASSLREAGELFF. CDR3 coding DNA: TGTGCCAGCAGTTTACGGGAGGCCGGGGAGCTGTTTTTT.

The CDR3 DNA reads TGCGCCAGCAGCTTGTACAGGACCCCCTACGAGCAGTACTTC. Protein product: CASSLYRTPYEQYF. The rearrangement joins TRBV5-1 to TRBJ2-7, with D maybe TRBD1 (5 bases). Trimming pared 1 base from V and 2 bases from J, leaving 10 bases between. The germline V gene has CDR1 SGHRS and CDR2 YFSETQ. This CDR3 has 14 amino acids.

This chain uses TRBV19 with TRBJ2-2; TRBD1 might be the D (5 bases). V lost 5 bases and J 1 base, leaving 8 bases between the germline ends. Per the germline V gene, CDR1 is LNHDA and CDR2 is SQIVND (reference sequence). CDR3 size: 14 residues. CDR3 DNA: TGTGCCAGTAGTGCCGACAGGAACACCGGGGAGCTGTTTTTT. Its translation is CASSADRNTGELFF.

This chain links TRBV2 with TRBJ1-1; D is uncertain. The CDR3 runs to 13 residues. V lost 11 bases to trimming and J lost 0 bases, with 13 bases between them. CDR1 is SNHLY, CDR2 FYNNEI, per germline. CDR3 residues: CALMRIMNTEAFF. As DNA, the CDR3 is TGTGCCTTGATGCGGATAATGAACACTGAAGCTTTCTTT.

The chain employs TRBV30 and TRBJ2-5; 9 nucleotides align to TRBD2. Per germline, CDR1 GTSNPN and CDR2 SVGIG (reference sequence). The CDR3 extends over 17 amino acids. V shed 1 base, J shed 5 bases, and the junction held 14 bases outside the gene matches. In nucleotides, the CDR3 is TGTGCCTGGAGTGCAGTGAAGATAGCGGGAGTTCGGGAGACCCAGTACTTC. Translated: CAWSAVKIAGVRETQYF.

The chain carries TRBV5-6 and TRBJ1-6; TRBD1 is a possible D gene (6 bases). The CDR3 length is 14 residues. The V and J ends lost 0 bases and 10 bases respectively, with 11 bases between them. Germline V lookup: CDR1 SGHDT, CDR2 YYEEEE. CDR3 sequence reads: CASSLVTGGSPLHF. CDR3 in DNA: TGTGCCAGCAGCTTGGTGACAGGAGGATCACCCCTCCACTTT.

This clone turned up a few times. V gene TRBV9 combines with J gene TRBJ2-3, with 7 bases that match TRBD2. The CDR3 is 16 amino acids. Germline CDR1 reads SGDLS; CDR2 reads YYNGEE. J was trimmed by 5 bases and V by 0 bases; bases with no gene match: 9. The CDR3 DNA reads as TGTGCCAGCAGCGTAGCTGTGGGGGGGTCTTTAGATACGCAGTATTTT. Its translation: CASSVAVGGSLDTQYF.

The chain recombines TRBV4-2 with TRBJ2-3; 10 bases map to TRBD1. V lost 4 bases to trimming and J lost 6 bases; unmatched junction nucleotides: 10. The CDR3 is made up of 16 amino acids. The germline gives CDR1 LGHNA, CDR2 YNFKEQ. This chain's CDR3 is CASSPQRTGGSDTQYF. The CDR3 coding sequence is TGTGCCAGCAGCCCCCAACGGACAGGGGGATCGGATACGCAGTATTTT.

This clone occurred once. The chain couples TRBV4-2 to TRBJ2-2; TRBD1 is a possible D gene (6 bases). From germline, CDR1 is LGHNA and CDR2 YNFKEQ. This CDR3 region has 14 residues. V was cut by 4 bases and J by 1 base, with 7 bases left in between. Here the CDR3 DNA reads TGTGCCAGCAGCCCGGACAGGAACACCGGGGAGCTGTTTTTT. Translation gives CASSPDRNTGELFF.

The chain employs TRBV5-1 and TRBJ2-1; D ambiguous. CDR1 and CDR2 (germline): SGHRS, YFSETQ. The CDR3 has 14 amino acids. V lost 4 bases, J lost 9 bases, and 17 bases lay in between. The CDR3 protein is CASSAPGGSVEQFF. As DNA, the CDR3 is TGCGCCAGCAGCGCTCCGGGTGGTAGTGTTGAGCAGTTCTTC.

This chain links TRBV24-1 with TRBJ1-5, with 7 nucleotides matching TRBD1. V trimming: 0 bases; J trimming: 1 base; junction bases outside the gene matches: 11. CDR1 and CDR2 from the germline V gene are KGHDR and SFDVKD. The CDR3 extends over 19 amino acids. The CDR3 bases are TGTGCCACCAGTGATTTGCGTGGAGGGGGCGCGAGCAGCAATCAGCCCCAGCATTTT. Its protein is CATSDLRGGGASSNQPQHF.

The J gene is TRBJ1-4, the V gene TRBV7-8; the match to TRBD1 covers 9 bases. Germline values: CDR1 SGHVS, CDR2 FQNEAQ. The CDR3 is 16 residues long. The V gene end was trimmed by 5 bases and the J gene end by 4 bases; junction bases not matched to a gene: 8. The CDR3 loop reads CASSTPGQGYNEKLFF. The CDR3 DNA reads TGTGCCAGCAGCACTCCGGGACAGGGCTATAATGAAAAACTGTTTTTT.

The chain couples TRBV4-2 to TRBJ2-1, with TRBD2 matching over 16 bases. CDR3 size: 17 residues. Germline lookup yields CDR1 LGHNA and CDR2 YNFKEQ. Trimming cost V 4 bases and J 8 bases; bases outside gene matches: 8. CDR3: CASSLLGTSGGADEQFF. The CDR3 coding sequence is TGTGCCAGCAGCCTCCTAGGGACTAGCGGGGGGGCCGATGAGCAGTTCTTC.

V and J are TRBV3-1 (or the pseudogene TRBV3-2) and TRBJ2-7; possible D gene TRBD2, 6 bases. This CDR3 has 15 residues. The V and J ends lost 3 bases and 6 bases respectively, with 18 bases between them. Per the germline V gene, CDR1 is LGHDT and CDR2 is YNNKEL (reference sequence). The CDR3 loop is CASSHSSGGTFEQYF. The CDR3 DNA sequence: TGTGCCAGCAGCCATTCTTCTGGCGGGACCTTCGAGCAGTACTTC.

This chain joins TRBV9 and TRBJ2-1, with a tentative D call TRBD2 (8 bases). The CDR3 contains 22 residues. Germline loops: CDR1 SGDLS, CDR2 YYNGEE. V was cut by 3 bases and J by 7 bases, with 38 bases left in between. CDR3 sequence (DNA): TGTGCCAGCAGCGCCCGACAGGGTCGGAATGGACTAGCACCTGGTTGGTCGAATGAGCAGTTCTTC. It is translated as CASSARQGRNGLAPGWSNEQFF.

The chain uses TRBV7-2 and TRBJ1-1, with D possibly matching TRBD1 (5 bases). The CDR3 sequence is 12 residues long. CDR1 is SGHTA and CDR2 is FQGNSA in the germline V gene. The ends were cut back, 5 bases at V and 5 bases at J, with 9 bases in the middle. The CDR3 DNA reads as TGTGCCAGCAGCCTCAGGGTGACTGAAGCTTTCTTT. The encoded protein is CASSLRVTEAFF.